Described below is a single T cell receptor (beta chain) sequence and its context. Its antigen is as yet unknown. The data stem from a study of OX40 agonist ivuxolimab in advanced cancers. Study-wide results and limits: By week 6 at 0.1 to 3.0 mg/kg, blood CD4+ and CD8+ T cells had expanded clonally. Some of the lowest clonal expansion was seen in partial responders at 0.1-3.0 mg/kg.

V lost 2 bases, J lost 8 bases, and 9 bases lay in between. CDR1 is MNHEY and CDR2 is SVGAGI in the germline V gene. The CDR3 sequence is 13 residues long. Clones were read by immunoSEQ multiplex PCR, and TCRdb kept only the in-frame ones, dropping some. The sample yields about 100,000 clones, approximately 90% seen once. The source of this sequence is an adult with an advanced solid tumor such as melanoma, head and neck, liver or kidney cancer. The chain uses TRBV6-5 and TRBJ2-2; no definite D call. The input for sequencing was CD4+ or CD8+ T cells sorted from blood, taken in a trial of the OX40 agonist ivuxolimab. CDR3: CASSYPTRGELFF. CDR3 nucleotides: TGTGCCAGCAGTTACCCGACTCGGGGGGAGCTGTTTTTT.